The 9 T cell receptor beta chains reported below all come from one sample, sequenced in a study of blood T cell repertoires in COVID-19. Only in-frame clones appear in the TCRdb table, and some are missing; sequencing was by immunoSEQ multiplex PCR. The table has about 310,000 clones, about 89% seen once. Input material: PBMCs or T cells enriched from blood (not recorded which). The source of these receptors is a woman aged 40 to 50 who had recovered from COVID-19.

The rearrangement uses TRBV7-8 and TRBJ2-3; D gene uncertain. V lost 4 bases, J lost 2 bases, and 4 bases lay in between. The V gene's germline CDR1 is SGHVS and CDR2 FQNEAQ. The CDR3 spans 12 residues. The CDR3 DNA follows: TGTGCCAGCAGCTCCCACACAGATACGCAGTATTTT. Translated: CASSSHTDTQYF.

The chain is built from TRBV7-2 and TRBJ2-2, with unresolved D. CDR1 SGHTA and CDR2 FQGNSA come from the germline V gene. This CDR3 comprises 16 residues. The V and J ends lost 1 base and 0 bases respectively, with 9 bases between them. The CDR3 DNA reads TGTGCCAGCAGCTTAGAACCCCGGGCGAACACCGGGGAGCTGTTTTTT. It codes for CASSLEPRANTGELFF.

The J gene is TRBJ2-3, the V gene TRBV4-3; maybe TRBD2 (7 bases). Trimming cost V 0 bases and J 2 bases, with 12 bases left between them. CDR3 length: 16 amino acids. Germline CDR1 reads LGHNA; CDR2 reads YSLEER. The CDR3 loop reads CASSQDLAGATDTQYF. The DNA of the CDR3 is TGCGCCAGCAGCCAAGATCTCGCGGGGGCCACAGATACGCAGTATTTT.

The CDR3 spells CSVGDSRANTGELFF. The CDR3 DNA sequence: TGCAGCGTTGGGGACAGTAGAGCGAACACCGGGGAGCTGTTTTTT. The rearrangement joins TRBV29-1 to TRBJ2-2; 7 nucleotides line up with TRBD1. J was trimmed by 0 bases and V by 4 bases; bases with no gene match: 5. The germline V gene encodes CDR1 SQVTM and CDR2 ANQGSEA. CDR3 length: 15 amino acids.

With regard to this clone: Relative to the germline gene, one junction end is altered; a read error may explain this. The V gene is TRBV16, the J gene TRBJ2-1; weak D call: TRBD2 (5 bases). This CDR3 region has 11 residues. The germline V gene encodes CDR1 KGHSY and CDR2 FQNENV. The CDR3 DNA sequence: TGTGCCAGCAGCCAAGCGAGACTAAGGATCTTC. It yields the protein CASSQARLRIF.

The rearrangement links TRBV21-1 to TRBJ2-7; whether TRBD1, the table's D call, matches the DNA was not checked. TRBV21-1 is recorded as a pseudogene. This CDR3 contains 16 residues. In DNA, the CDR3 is TGTGCCAGCAGCGGACCCGGACAGGAGCGCGTTTGGGAGCAGTACTTC. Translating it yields CASSGPGQERVWEQYF.

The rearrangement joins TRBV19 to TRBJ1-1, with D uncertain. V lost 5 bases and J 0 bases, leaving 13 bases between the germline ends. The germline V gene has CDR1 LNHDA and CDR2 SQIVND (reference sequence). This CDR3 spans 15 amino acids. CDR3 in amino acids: CASSVLPHLNTEAFF. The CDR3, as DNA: TGTGCCAGTAGTGTACTCCCGCACCTGAACACTGAAGCTTTCTTT.

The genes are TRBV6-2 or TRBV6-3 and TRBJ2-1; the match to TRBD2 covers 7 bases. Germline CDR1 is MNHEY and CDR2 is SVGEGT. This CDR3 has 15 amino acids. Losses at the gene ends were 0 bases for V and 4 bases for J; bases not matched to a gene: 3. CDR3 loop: CASSYSLAEYNEQFF. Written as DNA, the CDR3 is TGTGCCAGCAGTTACTCTCTAGCGGAGTACAATGAGCAGTTCTTC.

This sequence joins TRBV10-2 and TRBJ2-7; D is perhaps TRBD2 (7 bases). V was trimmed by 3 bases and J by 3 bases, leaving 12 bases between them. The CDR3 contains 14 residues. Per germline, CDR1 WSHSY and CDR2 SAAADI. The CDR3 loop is CASSDRGGGYEQYF. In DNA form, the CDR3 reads TGCGCCAGCAGTGACAGGGGAGGGGGCTACGAGCAGTACTTC.